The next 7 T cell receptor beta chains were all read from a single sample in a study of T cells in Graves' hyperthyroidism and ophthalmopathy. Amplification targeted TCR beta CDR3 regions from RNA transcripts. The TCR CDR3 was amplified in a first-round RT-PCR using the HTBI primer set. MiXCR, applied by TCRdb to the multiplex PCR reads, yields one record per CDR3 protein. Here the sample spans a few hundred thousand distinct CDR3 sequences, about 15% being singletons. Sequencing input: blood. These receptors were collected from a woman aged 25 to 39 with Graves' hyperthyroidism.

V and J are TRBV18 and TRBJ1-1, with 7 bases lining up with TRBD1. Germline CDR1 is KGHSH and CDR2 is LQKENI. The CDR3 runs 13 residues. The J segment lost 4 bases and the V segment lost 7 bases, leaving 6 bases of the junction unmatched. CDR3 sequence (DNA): TGTGCCAGCTTGGCGGACAGGTTCACTGAAGCTTTCTTT. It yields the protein CASLADRFTEAFF.

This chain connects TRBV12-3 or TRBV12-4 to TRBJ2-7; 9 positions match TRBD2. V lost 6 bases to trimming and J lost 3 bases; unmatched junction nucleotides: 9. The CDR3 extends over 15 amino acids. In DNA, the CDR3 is TGTGCCAGCAGGGTAGGAGCGGGAGGATTCTACGAGCAGTACTTC. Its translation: CASRVGAGGFYEQYF.

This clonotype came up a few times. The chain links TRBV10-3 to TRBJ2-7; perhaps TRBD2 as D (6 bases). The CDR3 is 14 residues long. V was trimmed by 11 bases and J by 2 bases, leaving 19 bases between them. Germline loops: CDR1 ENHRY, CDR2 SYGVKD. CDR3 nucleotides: TGTGCCTCGGCCGGGAGAGAGGTACCCTACGAGCAGTACTTC. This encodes CASAGREVPYEQYF.

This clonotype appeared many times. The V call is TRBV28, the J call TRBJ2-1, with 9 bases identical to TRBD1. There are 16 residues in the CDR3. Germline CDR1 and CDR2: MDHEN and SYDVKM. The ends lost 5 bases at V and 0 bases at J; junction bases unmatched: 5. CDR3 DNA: TGTGCCAGCAGTAGAGGGACAGGGAGCTCCTACAATGAGCAGTTCTTC. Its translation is CASSRGTGSSYNEQFF.

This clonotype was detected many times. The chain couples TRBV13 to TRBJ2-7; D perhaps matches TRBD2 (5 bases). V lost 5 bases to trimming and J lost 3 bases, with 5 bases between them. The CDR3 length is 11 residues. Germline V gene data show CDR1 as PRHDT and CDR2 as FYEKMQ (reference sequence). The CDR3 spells CASSRDYEQYF. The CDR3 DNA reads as TGTGCCAGCAGCCGGGACTACGAGCAGTACTTC.

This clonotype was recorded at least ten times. The CDR3, as DNA: TGTGCCTGGAGTCCCCCGGGACGCGAGACCCAGTACTTC. Translating gives CAWSPPGRETQYF. The V call is TRBV30, the J call TRBJ2-5, with D perhaps being TRBD1 or TRBD2 (5 bases each). Germline loops: CDR1 GTSNPN, CDR2 SVGIG (reference sequence). Trimming took off 2 bases at V and 5 bases at J, with 12 bases between the two ends. This CDR3 comprises 13 residues.

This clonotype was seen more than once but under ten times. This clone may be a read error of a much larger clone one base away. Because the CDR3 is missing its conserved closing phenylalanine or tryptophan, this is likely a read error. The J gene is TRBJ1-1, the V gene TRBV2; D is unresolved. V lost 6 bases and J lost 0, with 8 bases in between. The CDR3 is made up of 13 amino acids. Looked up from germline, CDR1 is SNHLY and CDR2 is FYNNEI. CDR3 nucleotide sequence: TGTGCCAGCAGGGATAATCTGAACACTGAAGCTTTCCTT. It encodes CASRDNLNTEAFL.